Each of the 30 T cell receptor beta chains below was sequenced from the same sample in a study of shared clonotypes between healthy human individuals. Only in-frame clones appear in the TCRdb table, and some are missing; sequencing was by immunoSEQ multiplex PCR. The sample contains 75,000 to 100,000 clones, roughly 50% of which appear only once. Sequenced sample: PBMCs. The receptors come from a woman between 40 and 55 years old in good health. Some clones in this sample may be carry-over from other donors' samples.

This clone was seen a single time. V gene TRBV15 combines with J gene TRBJ2-3, with 9 bases matching TRBD2. The ends lost 0 bases at V and 2 bases at J; junction bases unmatched: 6. The CDR3 is 17 residues long. Germline assignment: CDR1 LNHNV and CDR2 YYDKDF (reference sequence). The CDR3 DNA sequence: TGTGCCACCAGCAGAGATGCGTTAGCGGGGGCCACAGATACGCAGTATTTT. Translating it yields CATSRDALAGATDTQYF.

The genes are TRBV5-1 and TRBJ2-7; perhaps TRBD1 as D (5 bases). Deletions cut 3 bases from V and 0 bases from J, with 13 bases between. The CDR3 sequence is 15 residues long. Per the germline V gene, CDR1 is SGHRS and CDR2 is YFSETQ. CDR3 region: CASSWGPGRSYEQYF. In nucleotides, the CDR3 is TGCGCCAGCAGCTGGGGCCCTGGACGCTCCTACGAGCAGTACTTC. Looking up the rest from reference TRBV5-1 and TRBJ2-7 gives the full variable domain: KAGVTQTPRYLIKTRGQQVTLSCSPISGHRSVSWYQQTPGQGLQFLFEYFSETQRNKGNFPGRFSGRQFSNSRSEMNVSTLELGDSALYLCASSWGPGRSYEQYFGPGTRLTVT.

The chain recombines TRBV4-3 with TRBJ2-7, with D possibly being TRBD1 (5 bases). Germline CDR1 and CDR2: LGHNA and YSLEER. Trimming removed 0 bases from V and 1 base from J, with 7 bases in between. The CDR3 extends over 14 amino acids. The CDR3 sequence is CASSQERQSYEQYF. CDR3 DNA sequence: TGCGCCAGCAGCCAAGAAAGACAGTCCTACGAGCAGTACTTC.

This clone came up many times. V and J are TRBV4-1 and TRBJ2-7; 8 nucleotides line up with TRBD1. Germline V gene lookup returns CDR1 MGHRA and CDR2 YSYEKL. V shed 3 bases, J shed 1 base, and the junction held 2 bases outside the gene matches. The CDR3 has 14 residues. The CDR3 DNA reads TGCGCCAGCAGCCACCGGGACAGGTCCTACGAGCAGTACTTC. Encoded protein: CASSHRDRSYEQYF.

The count of this clone is one. A far larger clone lies a single base away; this is likely a read error. Other DNA variants within this sample encode the same CDR3. This chain joins TRBV6-4 and TRBJ1-2; a possible D gene is TRBD1 (6 bases). The CDR3 spans 15 residues. The germline V gene has CDR1 MRHNA and CDR2 SNTAGT. The CDR3: CASSDSSTGPYGYTF. The DNA of the CDR3 is TGTGCCAGCAGCGACTCCTCGACAGGCCCCTATGGCTACACCTTC.

The rearrangement joins TRBV6-6 to TRBJ2-5; no definite D call. V lost 8 bases and J lost 2, with 15 bases in between. The CDR3 length is 14 residues. Germline V lookup: CDR1 MNHNY, CDR2 SVGAGI (reference sequence). CDR3: CASDLRAPQETQYF. Here the CDR3 DNA reads TGTGCCAGCGATTTACGGGCCCCTCAAGAGACCCAGTACTTC.

As for this clone: A much larger clone lies a single base off, so this may be a read error. This rearrangement joins TRBV27 to TRBJ1-5; a weak D match, TRBD1 (6 bases). V was trimmed by 3 bases and J by 11 bases, leaving 20 bases between them. Looked up from germline, CDR1 is MNHEY and CDR2 is SMNVEV (reference sequence). The CDR3 is 15 amino acids. The CDR3 nucleotides read TGTGCCAGCAGTTTTTCCTCGACAGGAAGGCAGTCCCAGCATTTT. It is translated as CASSFSSTGRQSQHF.

The chain's CDR3 is CASSLGGALGEQYF. In DNA form, the CDR3 reads TGTGCCAGCAGTTTGGGAGGGGCCCTCGGCGAGCAGTACTTC. The chain recombines TRBV28 with TRBJ2-5, with TRBD2 matching 7 bases. The tail of the sequence fits TRBJ2-7 better, so the J call may be wrong. CDR1 and CDR2 from the germline V gene are MDHEN and SYDVKM. CDR3 length: 14 amino acids.

The V and J genes are TRBV5-1 and TRBJ2-1; TRBD2 agrees at 11 bases. CDR3 length: 14 amino acids. With 5 bases clipped from V and 5 bases from J, the junction kept 3 bases outside the gene matches. Germline assignment: CDR1 SGHRS and CDR2 YFSETQ. CDR3 region: CASRGTSGHNEQFF. CDR3 in DNA: TGCGCCAGCAGAGGGACTAGCGGACACAATGAGCAGTTCTTC. Full variable domain (rest looked up from reference TRBV5-1 and TRBJ2-1): KAGVTQTPRYLIKTRGQQVTLSCSPISGHRSVSWYQQTPGQGLQFLFEYFSETQRNKGNFPGRFSGRQFSNSRSEMNVSTLELGDSALYLCASRGTSGHNEQFFGPGTRLTVL.

This clone occurred a few times. The V gene is TRBV6-6, the J gene TRBJ2-5, with D possibly matching TRBD2 (5 bases). The end of the DNA aligns better with TRBJ2-7, so the J call may be wrong. The V gene's germline CDR1 is MNHNY and CDR2 SVGAGI (reference sequence). This CDR3 is built from 14 residues. The CDR3 DNA reads TGTGCCAGCAGTTTTGGGCTAGAGGGCTACGAGCAGTACTTC. Protein product: CASSFGLEGYEQYF.

This clone was seen a few times. J is TRBJ2-7 and V is TRBV7-9, with 9 bases identical to TRBD1. Germline trimming cut 5 bases from V and 1 base from J; bases unmatched to any gene: 6. Germline CDR1 is SEHNR and CDR2 is FQNEAQ (reference sequence). The CDR3 covers 15 residues. The CDR3 DNA reads as TGTGCCAGCAGCCGCCTAGGACAGGGGTCCTACGAGCAGTACTTC. This sequence encodes CASSRLGQGSYEQYF. Looking up the rest from reference TRBV7-9 and TRBJ2-7 gives the full variable domain: DTGVSQNPRHKITKRGQNVTFRCDPISEHNRLYWYRQTLGQGPEFLTYFQNEAQLEKSRLLSDRFSAERPKGSFSTLEIQRTEQGDSAMYLCASSRLGQGSYEQYFGPGTRLTVT.

V usage is TRBV6-6 and J usage is TRBJ1-1; a possible D gene is TRBD1 (6 bases). This CDR3 is 13 amino acids long. From germline, CDR1 is MNHNY and CDR2 SVGAGI (reference sequence). V gave up 6 bases and J gave up 1 base, with 9 bases separating them. The CDR3 loop reads CASRIQGNTEAFF. The CDR3 region has the DNA TGTGCCAGCAGGATACAGGGGAACACTGAAGCTTTCTTT.

The gene calls are TRBV11-2 and TRBJ2-7; maybe TRBD1 (5 bases). The CDR3 totals 15 residues. V lost 5 bases and J lost 2, with 16 bases in between. The germline V gene encodes CDR1 SGHAT and CDR2 FQNNGV. As DNA, the CDR3 is TGTGCCAGCAGCCACCGGACACTTTGGCCCTACGAGCAGTACTTC. It is translated as CASSHRTLWPYEQYF. The whole variable domain, remainder taken from reference TRBV11-2 and TRBJ2-7, is EAGVAQSPRYKIIEKRQSVAFWCNPISGHATLYWYQQILGQGPKLLIQFQNNGVVDDSQLPKDRFSAERLKGVDSTLKIQPAKLEDSAVYLCASSHRTLWPYEQYFGPGTRLTVT.

This clone was recorded once. The genes are TRBV10-2 and TRBJ2-7; 8 positions agree with TRBD2. Losses at the gene ends were 2 bases for V and 5 bases for J; bases not matched to a gene: 8. Germline V gives CDR1 WSHSY, CDR2 SAAADI. This CDR3 is 15 amino acids long. The CDR3 DNA reads as TGCGCCAGCAGTGAGCTGGCGGGAGGCGCCCACGAGCAGTACTTC. It is translated as CASSELAGGAHEQYF.

Note on this clone: A far larger clone is a single base away, which makes a read error likely. The chain recombines TRBV9 with TRBJ2-3; TRBD1 might be the D (5 bases). Germline V gives CDR1 SGDLS, CDR2 YYNGEE. The CDR3 runs to 12 residues. The CDR3 here is CVSSIQGDTQYF. DNA of the CDR3: TGTGTCAGCAGCATTCAGGGAGATACGCAGTATTTT.

V is TRBV7-8 and J is TRBJ1-5; D gene unclear. This CDR3 contains 15 residues. V was shortened by 4 bases and J by 1 base, with 11 bases between the two germline ends. Germline lookup yields CDR1 SGHVS and CDR2 FQNEAQ. The CDR3: CASSSIFDSNQPQHF. DNA for the CDR3: TGTGCCAGCAGCTCCATCTTCGACAGCAATCAGCCCCAGCATTTT.

This clone was seen at least ten times. The chain employs TRBV5-1 and TRBJ2-1, with D unresolved. Germline-derived CDR1 and CDR2 are SGHRS and YFSETQ. V was clipped by 3 bases and J by 7 bases, with 14 bases between them. CDR3 length: 14 residues. CDR3 sequence: CASSSASPPNEQFF. The CDR3 DNA is TGCGCCAGCAGCTCCGCCTCCCCCCCGAATGAGCAGTTCTTC. The full variable domain, in which reference TRBV5-1 and TRBJ2-1 provide the parts outside the CDR3, is KAGVTQTPRYLIKTRGQQVTLSCSPISGHRSVSWYQQTPGQGLQFLFEYFSETQRNKGNFPGRFSGRQFSNSRSEMNVSTLELGDSALYLCASSSASPPNEQFFGPGTRLTVL.

This clone has at least ten counts. The rearrangement joins TRBV11-2 to TRBJ2-5, with D perhaps TRBD2 (6 bases). Germline V gene sequence: CDR1 SGHAT, CDR2 FQNNGV. Trimming took off 2 bases at V and 5 bases at J, with 15 bases between the two ends. The CDR3 loop spans 15 amino acids. The CDR3 DNA reads as TGTGCCAGCAGCTTACGCGGGGCAGAAGGGGAGACCCAGTACTTC. This sequence encodes CASSLRGAEGETQYF.

This clone was seen many times. This chain joins TRBV6-6 and TRBJ2-7; 9 bases agree with TRBD2. V was clipped by 3 bases and J by 3 bases; unmatched bases: 6. This CDR3 comprises 15 residues. The germline CDR1 and CDR2 sequences are MNHNY and SVGAGI (reference sequence). The CDR3 DNA reads as TGTGCCAGCAGTTATTCGCCTAGCGGGAACTACGAGCAGTACTTC. Protein: CASSYSPSGNYEQYF.

V gene TRBV27 combines with J gene TRBJ2-5; TRBD2 aligns across 7 bases. This CDR3 spans 13 amino acids. V was pared by 2 bases and J by 5 bases, with 2 bases of the junction left unmatched. Germline CDR1 MNHEY, CDR2 SMNVEV (reference sequence). The CDR3 is CASSLGREETQYF. The CDR3 DNA follows: TGTGCCAGCAGTTTAGGGCGGGAGGAGACCCAGTACTTC.

V usage is TRBV9 and J usage is TRBJ2-7, with D perhaps matching TRBD2 (6 bases). CDR3 length equals 14 residues. V lost 4 bases and J lost 2, with 13 bases in between. Looked up from germline, CDR1 is SGDLS and CDR2 is YYNGEE. The CDR3 coding sequence is TGTGCCAGCAGCCCCGGGGCGGGGACCTACGAGCAGTACTTC. It codes for CASSPGAGTYEQYF.

With respect to this clone: Since the CDR3 does not end with the conserved phenylalanine or tryptophan, this likely comes from a read error. V is TRBV2 and J is TRBJ1-4; no definite D call. Deletions cut 6 bases from V and 8 bases from J, with 16 bases between. This CDR3 contains 14 residues. Per germline, CDR1 SNHLY and CDR2 FYNNEI. The CDR3, as DNA: TGTGCCAGCAGGACGACGCAATGGTCCGAAAAACTGTTTCTT. Protein: CASRTTQWSEKLFL.

The chain is built from TRBV6-5 and TRBJ1-1; D uncertain. Germline CDR1 reads MNHEY; CDR2 reads SVGAGI. This CDR3 is 13 amino acids long. Trimming pared 6 bases from V and 1 base from J, leaving 9 bases between. In DNA, the CDR3 is TGTGCCAGCAGGGTACAGTGGAACACTGAAGCTTTCTTT. Translation gives CASRVQWNTEAFF.

The chain carries TRBV30 and TRBJ1-3; 7 nucleotides match TRBD1. From germline, CDR1 is GTSNPN and CDR2 SVGIG (reference sequence). CDR3 length equals 14 residues. The junction had 11 bases not matched to a gene; V was cut back by 5 bases and J by 7 bases. The DNA for the CDR3 is TGTGCCTGGTCCCCAGGGGGGGGCCGGAACACCATATATTTT. Residues: CAWSPGGGRNTIYF.

The rearrangement links TRBV6-1 to TRBJ1-2, with D tentatively TRBD1 (5 bases). The CDR3 extends over 12 amino acids. Germline V gives CDR1 MNHNS, CDR2 SASEGT. V was pared by 7 bases and J by 2 bases, with 8 bases between. The CDR3 loop is CASTPGNYGYTF. In DNA, the CDR3 is TGTGCCAGCACTCCAGGGAACTATGGCTACACCTTC.

This chain uses TRBV29-1 with TRBJ1-5; a possible D gene is TRBD1 (6 bases). The germline gives CDR1 SQVTM, CDR2 ANQGSEA. Trimming cost V 8 bases and J 0 bases, with 17 bases left between them. The CDR3 sequence is 15 residues long. CDR3 in amino acids: CSTRGIEYSNQPQHF. CDR3 sequence (DNA): TGCAGCACCAGGGGAATAGAGTATAGCAATCAGCCCCAGCATTTT.

As to this clone: At one of its ends the junction is not consistent with the germline gene, which may arise from a read error. This sequence joins TRBV2 and TRBJ2-2; the D is unclear. Germline lookup yields CDR1 SNHLY and CDR2 FYNNEI. CDR3 length: 15 amino acids. The CDR3 region is CASSERGVNIGELFF. The CDR3 DNA follows: TGTGCCAGCAGTGAACGTGGGGTAAACATCGGGGAGCTGTTTTTT.

This chain links TRBV29-1 with TRBJ1-1; D may be TRBD1 (6 bases). The CDR3 covers 12 residues. The ends were cut back, 8 bases at V and 1 base at J, with 11 bases in the middle. Germline V lookup: CDR1 SQVTM, CDR2 ANQGSEA. The CDR3 is CSTRQANTEAFF. CDR3 in DNA: TGCAGCACCCGACAGGCGAACACTGAAGCTTTCTTT.

This clone was detected once. Germline and junction disagree at one end, which may indicate a read error. The chain has TRBV4-1 and TRBJ1-2; a possible D gene is TRBD1 (5 bases). Germline CDR1 and CDR2: MGHRA and YSYEKL. The CDR3 has 13 amino acids. As DNA, the CDR3 is TGCGCCAGCAGCGAACGGGGCAGGAGGGGCTACACTTTC. It translates to CASSERGRRGYTF.

V and J are TRBV5-4 and TRBJ2-4; unclear D gene. V was clipped by 0 bases and J by 2 bases, with 6 bases between them. The CDR3 consists of 14 residues. Germline V gives CDR1 SGHNT, CDR2 YYREEE (reference sequence). CDR3 loop: CASSLATTKNIQYF. Here the CDR3 DNA reads TGTGCCAGCAGCTTGGCCACGACCAAAAACATTCAGTACTTC.